This T cell receptor (beta chain) derives from a study of blood T cell repertoires in COVID-19. Study-wide background: Samples of COVID-19 (acute and convalescent) were obtained from the United States, Italy and Spain.

Per the germline V gene, CDR1 is LNHDA and CDR2 is SQIVND (reference sequence). V dropped 5 bases and J dropped 1 base, with 8 bases sitting between them. There are 13 residues in the CDR3. Method: immunoSEQ multiplex PCR; TCRdb's copy keeps in-frame clones and lacks some. The table has about 160,000 clones, about 88% seen once. The sequenced sample was peripheral blood. This receptor was identified in a man aged 60 to 75 with active or convalescent COVID-19. The chain is built from TRBV19 and TRBJ1-1; D call uncertain. The CDR3 spells CASSQQRNTEAFF. DNA of the CDR3: TGTGCCAGTAGTCAACAGAGGAACACTGAAGCTTTCTTT.